This T cell receptor (beta chain) was identified in a study of blood T cell repertoires in COVID-19 (dated by TCRdb to the early 2020s). Turning to the overall study: The collaborator samples originated in the United States, Italy and Spain and spanned the acute and convalescent phases of COVID-19. The prospective study material was composed of cDNA or gDNA derived from T cells, B-cell-depleted T cells, or PBMCs. Where available, HLA class I and class II types were obtained from metadata supplied by the sample provider rather than from assay-based typing. Samples were obtained from the ongoing ImmuneRACE study (first 160 participants) and from some 1,300 subjects provided by 6 global collaborators. The dataset comprised deeply sampled blood TCRbeta repertoires from subjects exposed to, actively infected with, or recovered from COVID-19. The repertoires were released in a freely available public database meant as a resource for research on the immune response to SARS-CoV-2. Nearly every sample came with metadata listing a de-identified subject ID, COVID-19 status, age in years and sex. Overall study outcomes, separate from this receptor: Clinical and demographic metadata were provided uncurated, with the amount varying by source and participant.

The immunoSEQ Assay, a bias-controlled multiplex PCR, was used to amplify TCRbeta CDR3 regions from genomic DNA. As for the authors' bioinformatics: Within the assay, amplification of reference gene primers was used to estimate how many nucleated cells each sample contained. To quantify the absolute abundance of each unique TCRbeta CDR3 rearrangement, sequence reads were collapsed and filtered. For each sample, productive Simpson clonality was calculated as the square root of Simpson's diversity index over productive rearrangements. TCRdb carries this immuneACCESS record with in-frame sequences only. Its versions omit some clonotypes, under half of them owing to an unresolved V gene in the studies checked, with the rest unexplained. V and J calls and clone size follow that table, whereas D and trimming were derived from the DNA. This sample has under 300,000 clones in its table, and approximately 90% of those were observed once. Jointly, the top ten make up about 3% of the sample.

Each collaborating institution followed its own protocols to collect whole blood in K2EDTA tubes. Collaborator samples were shipped for TCRbeta analysis as frozen whole blood, isolated PBMCs, or DNA extracted from either sample type. CDR1 and CDR2 (MDHEN, SYDVKM) derive from the germline V gene. The CDR3 has 13 amino acids, counting the end cysteine and phenylalanine. Left in the record is the CDR3 DNA by itself, 39 bases read in frame from the first base. V is cut by 6 bases and J by 11 bases, and the space between the germline ends is 17 bases. With respect to this clone: This clone's antigen is unknown. No much larger clone is present one base from it, and per-base qualities are unavailable.

Sequencing was performed on peripheral blood. The receptor was isolated from a woman aged 25 to 39 with active or convalescent COVID-19. Recombination connected TRBV28 to TRBJ1-5, with no D gene named confidently. This receptor carries the CDR3 CASSQVRGSTQHF. The nucleotide sequence reads as follows: TGTGCCAGCAGCCAGGTCCGGGGTTCAACCCAGCATTTT.